Shown below are 4 T cell receptor beta chains from a single sample sequenced in a study of graft-versus-host responses after intestinal transplantation. Here immunoSEQ multiplex PCR was the method, and the copy in TCRdb shows in-frame clones only, minus some. The sample has some 90,000 clones; around 93% are singletons. These TCRs' antigens remain unknown. Specimen: unstimulated CD8+ T cells sorted from spleen or lymph node cells, collected before transplant. The receptors come from a human donor who was the organ donor for an intestinal transplant.

The rearrangement joins TRBV4-3 to TRBJ2-5; a possible D gene is TRBD2 (5 bases). This CDR3 region has 15 residues. V was cut by 0 bases and J by 5 bases, with 13 bases left in between. Germline values: CDR1 LGHNA, CDR2 YSLEER. CDR3 amino acids: CASSQEVEAFETQYF. CDR3 nucleotides: TGCGCCAGCAGCCAAGAGGTGGAGGCCTTTGAGACCCAGTACTTC.

The rearrangement links TRBV4-1 to TRBJ2-5; D not certain. The DNA end favors TRBJ2-7, so the J call may be wrong. Germline V gene sequence: CDR1 MGHRA, CDR2 YSYEKL. The CDR3 covers 13 residues. CDR3 sequence: CASSPDMSYEQYF. The CDR3 bases are TGCGCCAGCAGCCCCGACATGTCCTACGAGCAGTACTTC.

The chain joins TRBV28 to TRBJ1-1; D is perhaps TRBD1 (6 bases). V gave up 5 bases and J gave up 0 bases, with 19 bases separating them. Germline loops: CDR1 MDHEN, CDR2 SYDVKM. This CDR3 has 17 residues. CDR3 protein: CASSLPSYREVNTEAFF. DNA for the CDR3: TGTGCCAGCAGTCTCCCCTCTTACAGGGAAGTGAACACTGAAGCTTTCTTT.

V gene TRBV4-3 combines with J gene TRBJ2-1; 10 bases fit TRBD2. The ends lost 5 bases at V and 8 bases at J; junction bases unmatched: 9. The CDR3 runs 15 residues. Germline-derived CDR1 and CDR2 are LGHNA and YSLEER. CDR3 in amino acids: CASSALAGPGDEQFF. DNA of the CDR3: TGCGCCAGCAGCGCACTAGCGGGGCCCGGGGATGAGCAGTTCTTC.